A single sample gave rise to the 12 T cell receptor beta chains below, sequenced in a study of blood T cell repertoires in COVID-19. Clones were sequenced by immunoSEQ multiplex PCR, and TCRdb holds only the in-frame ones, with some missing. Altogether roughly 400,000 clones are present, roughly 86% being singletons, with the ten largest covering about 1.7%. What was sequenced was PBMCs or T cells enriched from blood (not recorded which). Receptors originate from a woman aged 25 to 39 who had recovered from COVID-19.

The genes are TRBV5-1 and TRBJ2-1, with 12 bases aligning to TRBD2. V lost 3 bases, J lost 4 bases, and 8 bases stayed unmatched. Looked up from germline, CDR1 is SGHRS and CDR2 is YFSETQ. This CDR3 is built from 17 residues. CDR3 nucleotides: TGCGCCAGCAGCTCGACTAGCGGGAGCTCGGGATACAATGAGCAGTTCTTC. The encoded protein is CASSSTSGSSGYNEQFF.

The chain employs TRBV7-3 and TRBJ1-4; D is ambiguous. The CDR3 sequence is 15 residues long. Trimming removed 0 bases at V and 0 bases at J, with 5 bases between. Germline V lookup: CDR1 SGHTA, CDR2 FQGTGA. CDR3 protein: CASSLTSSTNEKLFF. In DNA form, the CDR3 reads TGTGCCAGCAGCTTAACGAGTTCAACTAATGAAAAACTGTTTTTT.

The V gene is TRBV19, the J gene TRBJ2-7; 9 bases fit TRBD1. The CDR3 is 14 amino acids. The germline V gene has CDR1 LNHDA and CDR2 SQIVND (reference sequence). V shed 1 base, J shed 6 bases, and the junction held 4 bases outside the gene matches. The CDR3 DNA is TGTGCCAGTAGTATAGGACAGGGGGTCTCCGAGCAGTACTTC. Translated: CASSIGQGVSEQYF. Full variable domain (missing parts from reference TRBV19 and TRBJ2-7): DGGITQSPKYLFRKEGQNVTLSCEQNLNHDAMYWYRQDPGQGLRLIYYSQIVNDFQKGDIAEGYSVSREKKESFPLTVTSAQKNPTAFYLCASSIGQGVSEQYFGPGTRLTVT.

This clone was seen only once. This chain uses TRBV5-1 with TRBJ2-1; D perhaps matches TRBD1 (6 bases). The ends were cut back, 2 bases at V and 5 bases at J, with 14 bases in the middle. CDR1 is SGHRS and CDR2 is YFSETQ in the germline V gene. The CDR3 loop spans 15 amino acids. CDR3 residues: CASSFSTGINNEQFF. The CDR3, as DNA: TGCGCCAGCAGCTTTTCGACAGGCATTAACAATGAGCAGTTCTTC.

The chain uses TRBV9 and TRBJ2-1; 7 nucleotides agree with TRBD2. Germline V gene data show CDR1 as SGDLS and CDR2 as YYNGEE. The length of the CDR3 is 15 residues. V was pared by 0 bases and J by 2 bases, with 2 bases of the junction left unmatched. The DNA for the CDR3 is TGTGCCAGCAGCGTAGGGCTAGCGGCCTACAATGAGCAGTTCTTC. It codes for CASSVGLAAYNEQFF.

CDR3: CASSPEAGDQPQHF. In DNA form, the CDR3 reads TGTGCCAGCTCACCAGAGGCAGGGGATCAGCCCCAGCATTTT. The V call is TRBV18, the J call TRBJ1-5; perhaps TRBD1 as D (6 bases). Deletions cut 2 bases from V and 5 bases from J, with 10 bases between. Germline CDR1 KGHSH, CDR2 LQKENI. The CDR3 consists of 14 residues.

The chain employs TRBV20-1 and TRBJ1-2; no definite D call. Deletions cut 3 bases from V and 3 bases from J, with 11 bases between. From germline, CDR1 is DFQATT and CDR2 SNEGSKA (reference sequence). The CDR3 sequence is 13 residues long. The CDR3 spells CSASIGGDYGYTF. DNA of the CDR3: TGCAGTGCTAGTATAGGCGGAGACTATGGCTACACCTTC.

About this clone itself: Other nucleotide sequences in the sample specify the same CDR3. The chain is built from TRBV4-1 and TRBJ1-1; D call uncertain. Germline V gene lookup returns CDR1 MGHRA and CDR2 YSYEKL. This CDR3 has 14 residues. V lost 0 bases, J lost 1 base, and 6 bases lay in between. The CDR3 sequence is CASSQDRGNTEAFF. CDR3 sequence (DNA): TGCGCCAGCAGCCAAGATCGGGGGAACACTGAAGCTTTCTTT.

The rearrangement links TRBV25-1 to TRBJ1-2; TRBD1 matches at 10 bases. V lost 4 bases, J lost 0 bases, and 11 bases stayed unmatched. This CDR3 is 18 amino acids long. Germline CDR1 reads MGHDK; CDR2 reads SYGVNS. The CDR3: CASSGASGTGEANYGYTF. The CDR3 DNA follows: TGTGCCAGCAGTGGAGCATCCGGGACAGGGGAAGCTAACTATGGCTACACCTTC.

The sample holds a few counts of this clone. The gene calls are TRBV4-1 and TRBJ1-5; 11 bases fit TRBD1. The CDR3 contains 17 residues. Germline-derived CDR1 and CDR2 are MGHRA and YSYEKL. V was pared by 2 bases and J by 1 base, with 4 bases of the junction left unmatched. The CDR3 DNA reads TGCGCCAGCAGCCAATGGACAGGGGGCGTAAGCAATCAGCCCCAGCATTTT. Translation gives CASSQWTGGVSNQPQHF.

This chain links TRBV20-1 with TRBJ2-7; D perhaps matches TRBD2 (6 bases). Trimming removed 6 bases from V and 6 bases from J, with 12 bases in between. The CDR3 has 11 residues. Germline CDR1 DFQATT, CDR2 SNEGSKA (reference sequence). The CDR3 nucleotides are TGCAGTGCCCAGAAGGAGGGCGAGCAGTACTTC. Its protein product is CSAQKEGEQYF.

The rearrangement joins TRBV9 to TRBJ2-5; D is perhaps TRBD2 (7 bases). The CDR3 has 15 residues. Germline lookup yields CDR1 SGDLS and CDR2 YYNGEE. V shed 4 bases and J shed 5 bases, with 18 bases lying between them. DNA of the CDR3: TGTGCCAGCAGCCCCATGGGGGCGGGAGTTGAGACCCAGTACTTC. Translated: CASSPMGAGVETQYF.